This T cell receptor (beta chain) came from a study of blood T cell repertoires in COVID-19. Study as a whole: The United States, Italy and Spain were the sources of the acute and convalescent COVID-19 samples. PBMCs, B-cell-depleted T cells, or T cells provided the cDNA or gDNA that made up the material.

Profiled with immunoSEQ multiplex PCR; TCRdb holds only in-frame clones, not every one. The sample includes 100,000 to 150,000 clones, more than 70% seen only once; the top ten take around 5%. J was trimmed by 0 bases and V by 7 bases; bases with no gene match: 6. CDR1 and CDR2 from the germline V gene are MNHEY and SVGAGI. The CDR3 has 15 residues. The specimen sequenced was peripheral blood. This sequence was found in a human donor in a cohort sampled during active COVID-19. The genes are TRBV6-5 and TRBJ1-2, with 9 bases matching TRBD1. CDR3 amino acids: CASKTGGSTNYGYTF. As DNA, the CDR3 is TGTGCCAGCAAGACAGGGGGGTCGACTAACTATGGCTACACCTTC.